The 18 T cell receptor beta chains in this list originate from one sample, sequenced in a study of blood T cell repertoires in COVID-19 (dated by TCRdb to between 2020 and 2021). Library prep was done by the immunoSEQ multiplex PCR assay. Here the immuneACCESS table is served through TCRdb, limited to in-frame sequences with V and J called. Missing clones are a known gap in these copies; in checked studies unresolved V genes cover under half, and the rest lacks a known reason. The sample table lists roughly 100,000 clones, almost 90% of them with a count of one. Together, the top ten hold about 3.2% of the sample. Material: peripheral blood. Receptors originate from a human donor in a cohort sampled during active COVID-19.

As DNA, the CDR3 is TGTGCCAGTAGTTCGGGACAGGGAACCGCCTATGGCTACACCTTC. The encoded protein is CASSSGQGTAYGYTF. This chain joins TRBV19 and TRBJ1-2; 9 bases line up with TRBD1. The junction had 8 bases not matched to a gene; V was cut back by 5 bases and J by 4 bases. From germline, CDR1 is LNHDA and CDR2 SQIVND (reference sequence). The CDR3 runs 15 residues.

Judged by abundance, this clone is large. A read error may account for a junction end that differs from germline. The chain carries TRBV30 and TRBJ2-7; a possible D gene is TRBD1 (6 bases). Germline V gene sequence: CDR1 GTSNPN, CDR2 SVGIG (reference sequence). The CDR3 has 13 amino acids. The CDR3 here is CAWSLDSAGTSLF. The DNA of the CDR3 is TGTGCCTGGAGTCTCGACTCCGCCGGGACATCCCTCTTC.

This chain connects TRBV4-2 to TRBJ2-5; maybe TRBD2 (5 bases). From germline, CDR1 is LGHNA and CDR2 YNFKEQ. The V end lost 2 bases, the J end lost 5 bases, and 12 bases lay between the germline ends. This CDR3 region has 14 residues. CDR3 in amino acids: CASSQPTREETQYF. CDR3 nucleotide sequence: TGTGCCAGCAGCCAACCCACTAGAGAGGAGACCCAGTACTTC.

CDR3 loop: CASSSASGRNEQFF. CDR3 bases: TGTGCCAGCAGCTCAGCTAGCGGGAGAAATGAGCAGTTCTTC. The chain joins TRBV7-9 to TRBJ2-1, with 10 nucleotides matching TRBD2. The V segment lost 4 bases and the J segment 7 bases; nucleotides outside the gene matches: 4. Germline assignment: CDR1 SEHNR and CDR2 FQNEAQ (reference sequence). The CDR3 consists of 14 residues. Full variable domain (rest looked up from reference TRBV7-9 and TRBJ2-1): DTGVSQNPRHKITKRGQNVTFRCDPISEHNRLYWYRQTLGQGPEFLTYFQNEAQLEKSRLLSDRFSAERPKGSFSTLEIQRTEQGDSAMYLCASSSASGRNEQFFGPGTRLTVL.

The chain couples TRBV4-1 to TRBJ2-6; TRBD1 matches at 8 bases. CDR1 and CDR2 from the germline V gene are MGHRA and YSYEKL. The trim removed 0 bases at V and 2 bases at J, leaving 6 bases unmatched. The CDR3 contains 18 residues. DNA for the CDR3: TGCGCCAGCAGCCAAGAGAGGACAGGGTCTACTGGGGCCAACGTCCTGACTTTC. Amino acids: CASSQERTGSTGANVLTF.

The chain carries TRBV29-1 and TRBJ1-3; no reliable D call. Trimming took off 6 bases at V and 1 base at J, with 7 bases between the two ends. The length of the CDR3 is 12 residues. The germline V gene has CDR1 SQVTM and CDR2 ANQGSEA. In DNA form, the CDR3 reads TGCAGCGTGGTAGTTTCTGGAAACACCATATATTTT. The encoded protein is CSVVVSGNTIYF.

This clone was seen just once. The rearrangement uses TRBV7-3 and TRBJ2-7; TRBD2 matches 7 bases. The CDR3 spans 13 residues. V was clipped by 1 base and J by 4 bases; unmatched bases: 1. Germline assignment: CDR1 SGHTA and CDR2 FQGTGA. CDR3 DNA: TGTGCCAGCAGCTTAAGCGGGGGATACGAGCAGTACTTC. It encodes CASSLSGGYEQYF.

This clone came up a few times. The V gene is TRBV4-2, the J gene TRBJ2-4; TRBD2 matches at 12 bases. The V gene end was trimmed by 2 bases and the J gene end by 6 bases; junction bases not matched to a gene: 5. The germline V gene has CDR1 LGHNA and CDR2 YNFKEQ. This CDR3 is built from 16 residues. CDR3 in amino acids: CASSQRLAGDGNIQYF. CDR3 sequence (DNA): TGTGCCAGCAGCCAAAGACTAGCGGGAGATGGAAACATTCAGTACTTC.

This chain uses TRBV11-2 with TRBJ2-1, with a tentative D call TRBD1 (6 bases). CDR1 is SGHAT and CDR2 is FQNNGV in the germline V gene. Deletions cut 1 base from V and 7 bases from J, with 11 bases between. The CDR3 is 14 amino acids. The CDR3 nucleotides are TGTGCCAGCAGCTTAGTGTGGGGGCCTAATGAGCAGTTCTTC. Translating it yields CASSLVWGPNEQFF.

The gene calls are TRBV6-5 and TRBJ2-3, with 7 bases identical to TRBD1. The CDR3 is made up of 14 amino acids. Germline V gives CDR1 MNHEY, CDR2 SVGAGI. V gave up 4 bases and J gave up 6 bases; unmatched junction bases: 7. CDR3 loop: CASSWGQPMDTQYF. DNA of the CDR3: TGTGCCAGCAGTTGGGGACAGCCTATGGATACGCAGTATTTT.

This sequence joins TRBV18 and TRBJ2-1; 8 nucleotides agree with TRBD2. The CDR3 is made up of 17 amino acids. V dropped 4 bases and J dropped 6; count of bases not matched to a gene: 14. From germline, CDR1 is KGHSH and CDR2 LQKENI. For the CDR3, the DNA is TGTGCCAGCTCACTCAGGGGCGTTGCGGGAGGTTCCAATGAGCAGTTCTTC. It yields the protein CASSLRGVAGGSNEQFF.

The chain recombines TRBV10-3 with TRBJ2-7; 8 nucleotides line up with TRBD1. Trimming took 7 bases from V and 0 from J; bases not matched to a gene: 5. Germline CDR1 is ENHRY and CDR2 is SYGVKD. CDR3 length: 14 amino acids. The CDR3 here is CAINRDRSSYEQYF. The CDR3 coding sequence is TGTGCCATCAACAGGGACAGGAGCTCCTACGAGCAGTACTTC.

This sequence joins TRBV9 and TRBJ2-2; D is perhaps TRBD2 (7 bases). Looked up from germline, CDR1 is SGDLS and CDR2 is YYNGEE. The ends were cut back, 0 bases at V and 4 bases at J, with 16 bases in the middle. There are 17 residues in the CDR3. CDR3 DNA: TGTGCCAGCAGCGTAGGACAGTGGGGGGGCCTCACCGGGGAGCTGTTTTTT. Amino acid sequence: CASSVGQWGGLTGELFF. Combining the CDR3 with reference TRBV9 and TRBJ2-2 gives the whole variable domain DSGVTQTPKHLITATGQRVTLRCSPRSGDLSVYWYQQSLDQGLQFLIQYYNGEERAKGNILERFSAQQFPDLHSELNLSSLELGDSALYFCASSVGQWGGLTGELFFGEGSRLTVL.

This clone was detected only once. This chain links TRBV30 with TRBJ1-2, with D hard to call. Trimming shortened V by 2 bases and J by 3 bases, and 7 bases separated the two germline ends. The CDR3 extends over 12 amino acids. The germline gives CDR1 GTSNPN, CDR2 SVGIG (reference sequence). CDR3 in amino acids: CAWSRGDYGYTF. The CDR3 DNA follows: TGTGCCTGGAGTCGCGGGGACTATGGCTACACCTTC.

A single count supports this clone. This chain joins TRBV6-4 and TRBJ2-1, with 8 bases aligning to TRBD1. CDR1 is MRHNA and CDR2 is SNTAGT in the germline V gene. This CDR3 is 15 amino acids long. The trim removed 3 bases at V and 4 bases at J, leaving 5 bases unmatched. The CDR3 is CASSEWDRPYNEQFF. The CDR3 nucleotides are TGTGCCAGCAGTGAATGGGACAGGCCTTACAATGAGCAGTTCTTC.

In its sample, this clone was seen once. The chain is built from TRBV5-5 and TRBJ2-2, with no clear D. CDR3 size: 15 residues. V lost 5 bases, J lost 6 bases, and 17 bases lay in between. CDR1 SGHKS and CDR2 YYEKEE come from the germline V gene (reference sequence). CDR3 sequence: CASSRNAPTSGELFF. CDR3 DNA: TGTGCCAGCAGTCGAAACGCTCCCACATCCGGGGAGCTGTTTTTT. The full variable domain, with the rest looked up from reference TRBV5-5 and TRBJ2-2, is DAGVTQSPTHLIKTRGQQVTLRCSPISGHKSVSWYQQVLGQGPQFIFQYYEKEERGRGNFPDRFSARQFPNYSSELNVNALLLGDSALYLCASSRNAPTSGELFFGEGSRLTVL.

A few counts support this clone. The genes are TRBV3-1 (or the pseudogene TRBV3-2) and TRBJ2-7; D remains ambiguous. This CDR3 region has 13 residues. Per the germline V gene, CDR1 is LGHDT and CDR2 is YNNKEL (reference sequence). V was shortened by 0 bases and J by 1 base, with 4 bases between the two germline ends. The CDR3 DNA is TGTGCCAGCAGCCAAGATCGTTCCTACGAGCAGTACTTC. Its translation: CASSQDRSYEQYF.

This chain uses TRBV4-1 with TRBJ1-1, with TRBD1 as a possible D gene (5 bases). CDR3 size: 17 residues. Germline-derived CDR1 and CDR2 are MGHRA and YSYEKL. The ends were cut back, 3 bases at V and 1 base at J, with 18 bases in the middle. The CDR3 loop is CASSHQLQKRGNTEAFF. The CDR3 DNA reads TGCGCCAGCAGCCACCAGTTACAGAAAAGGGGGAACACTGAAGCTTTCTTT.